Listed here are 23 T cell receptor beta chains from one sample, sequenced in a study of cytomegalovirus exposure and HLA in healthy donors. With 60 Vbeta and 13 Jbeta primers, the PCR was carried out. Sequencing was performed with immunoSEQ multiplex PCR; in TCRdb, only in-frame clones are kept and a portion is missing. The sample includes roughly 180,000 clones, about 80% of them seen just once. The sequencing sample was made of PBMCs. Receptor source: a man in his forties or fifties in good health and CMV-seronegative.

This clone was seen once. V usage is TRBV29-1 and J usage is TRBJ2-6; D gene uncertain. Germline CDR1 reads SQVTM; CDR2 reads ANQGSEA. This CDR3 comprises 14 residues. V was clipped by 7 bases and J by 0 bases, with 10 bases between them. Here the CDR3 reads CSAERISGANVLTF. The CDR3 bases are TGCAGCGCTGAGAGGATCTCTGGGGCCAACGTCCTGACTTTC.

This clone has more than one count but fewer than ten. The rearrangement joins TRBV11-2 to TRBJ2-1; 11 bases align to TRBD2. With V trimmed by 3 bases and J by 6 bases, 7 bases remained unmatched. The CDR3 is 16 residues long. Germline V CDR1 and CDR2: SGHAT, FQNNGV. This chain's CDR3 is CASSFLLAGEGNEQFF. The CDR3 nucleotides read TGTGCCAGCAGCTTCTTACTAGCGGGAGAGGGCAATGAGCAGTTCTTC.

The chain is built from TRBV15 and TRBJ2-7; a possible D gene is TRBD1 (5 bases). The V end was cut by 0 bases, the J end by 0 bases, with 9 bases between. Per the germline V gene, CDR1 is LNHNV and CDR2 is YYDKDF (reference sequence). The CDR3 extends over 15 amino acids. The CDR3: CATSREGRGSYEQYF. The CDR3 bases are TGTGCCACCAGCAGAGAGGGGCGCGGCTCCTACGAGCAGTACTTC.

The chain employs TRBV30 and TRBJ2-7; D might be TRBD1 (5 bases). The CDR3 has 13 residues. Germline-derived CDR1 and CDR2 are GTSNPN and SVGIG (reference sequence). The V end was cut by 5 bases, the J end by 1 base, with 12 bases between. The CDR3 region is CAWRRVASYEQYF. CDR3 nucleotides: TGTGCCTGGCGCAGGGTCGCATCCTACGAGCAGTACTTC.

The gene calls are TRBV7-2 and TRBJ2-3; perhaps TRBD2 as D (5 bases). V was pared by 2 bases and J by 3 bases, with 9 bases between. In germline, CDR1 is SGHTA, CDR2 FQGNSA. The CDR3 consists of 14 residues. The CDR3 loop reads CASSLSGTTDTQYF. In DNA, the CDR3 is TGTGCCAGCAGCTTAAGCGGTACGACAGATACGCAGTATTTT.

V gene TRBV5-1 combines with J gene TRBJ2-7; perhaps TRBD2 as D (5 bases). Germline lookup yields CDR1 SGHRS and CDR2 YFSETQ. CDR3 length: 14 residues. Trimming removed 4 bases at V and 2 bases at J, with 13 bases between. CDR3 region: CASSRTGEPYEQYF. CDR3 nucleotide sequence: TGCGCCAGCAGCAGAACCGGGGAACCCTACGAGCAGTACTTC.

This chain joins TRBV5-1 and TRBJ2-7; D possibly corresponds to TRBD2 (8 bases). The CDR3 runs to 18 residues. The V end lost 2 bases, the J end lost 0 bases, and 21 bases lay between the germline ends. Germline CDR1 SGHRS, CDR2 YFSETQ. This CDR3 is CASSFSTSAGGFSYEQYF. CDR3 bases: TGCGCCAGCAGCTTTTCGACTAGCGCAGGGGGTTTCTCCTACGAGCAGTACTTC.

The CDR3 coding sequence is TGTGCCAGCAGCCCGTGGACAGGGGCGGTCTATGGCTACACCTTC. It codes for CASSPWTGAVYGYTF. This chain uses TRBV11-2 with TRBJ1-2; 9 nucleotides align to TRBD1. V lost 5 bases to trimming and J lost 4 bases; unmatched junction nucleotides: 8. In germline, CDR1 is SGHAT, CDR2 FQNNGV. The CDR3 is 15 amino acids.

This rearrangement joins TRBV7-2 to TRBJ2-1, with 13 bases that match TRBD2. This CDR3 is built from 19 residues. The junction had 12 bases not matched to a gene; V was cut back by 5 bases and J by 2 bases. The germline V gene has CDR1 SGHTA and CDR2 FQGNSA. CDR3 sequence: CASSPQAGTSGDTYNEQFF. The CDR3 DNA reads TGTGCCAGCAGCCCACAAGCGGGGACTAGCGGGGATACCTACAATGAGCAGTTCTTC.

This clone was observed once. The chain uses TRBV4-1 and TRBJ1-1; D might be TRBD1 (6 bases). Per the germline V gene, CDR1 is MGHRA and CDR2 is YSYEKL. The V end was cut by 0 bases, the J end by 10 bases, with 6 bases between. There are 11 residues in the CDR3. CDR3 region: CASSQEDRAFF. The CDR3 coding sequence is TGCGCCAGCAGCCAAGAGGACAGAGCTTTCTTT.

The chain uses TRBV28 and TRBJ2-7, with a possible D match to TRBD2 (7 bases). The germline gives CDR1 MDHEN, CDR2 SYDVKM. The length of the CDR3 is 17 residues. V was trimmed by 6 bases and J by 6 bases, leaving 27 bases between them. CDR3 nucleotides: TGTGCCAGCAGCCCAGGGTCTTTCGGGCGGGGGCCGGGCGAGCAGTACTTC. Translating it yields CASSPGSFGRGPGEQYF.

This clone has just a few counts. The V and J genes are TRBV18 and TRBJ2-3; 7 nucleotides line up with TRBD2. Germline CDR1 KGHSH, CDR2 LQKENI. V dropped 1 base and J dropped 1; count of bases not matched to a gene: 8. The CDR3 consists of 17 residues. The CDR3 bases are TGTGCCAGCTCACCACTGGGGCGGGAGTGGGGCACAGATACGCAGTATTTT. Amino acid sequence: CASSPLGREWGTDTQYF.

In its sample, this clone was seen once. The CDR3, as DNA: TGTGCCAGCGGCCGGCTAGCGGGGGAAGATGAGCAGTTCTTC. It yields the protein CASGRLAGEDEQFF. The gene calls are TRBV27 and TRBJ2-1, with TRBD2 matching over 10 bases. The germline CDR1 and CDR2 sequences are MNHEY and SMNVEV (reference sequence). After removal of 8 bases from V and 8 bases from J, the junction contained 9 bases not matched to a gene. CDR3 size: 14 residues.

J is TRBJ1-5 and V is TRBV19; 7 bases fit TRBD1. This CDR3 is 15 amino acids long. The V and J ends lost 6 bases and 4 bases, in that order; junction bases with no gene match: 9. CDR1 LNHDA and CDR2 SQIVND come from the germline V gene (reference sequence). CDR3 protein: CASSVGRQGNQPQHF. The CDR3 DNA reads TGTGCCAGTAGCGTAGGGCGACAGGGTAATCAGCCCCAGCATTTT.

This chain connects TRBV6-6 to TRBJ1-2; D remains ambiguous. Trimming shortened V by 7 bases and J by 0 bases, and 18 bases separated the two germline ends. CDR1 and CDR2 from the germline V gene are MNHNY and SVGAGI (reference sequence). The CDR3 has 16 amino acids. In DNA, the CDR3 is TGTGCCAGCAAGATTGACGCCGCGGTAGCTAACTATGGCTACACCTTC. Its protein is CASKIDAAVANYGYTF.

This chain joins TRBV5-6 and TRBJ2-3; possible D gene TRBD2, 6 bases. The CDR3 totals 17 residues. The V gene lost 4 bases and the J gene lost 2 bases, with 20 bases spanning the gap. Germline V lookup: CDR1 SGHDT, CDR2 YYEEEE. The DNA for the CDR3 is TGTGCCAGCAGCCCGCGGCTAATAGGGACTTTCACAGATACGCAGTATTTT. This encodes CASSPRLIGTFTDTQYF.

This clone was seen a few times. The rearrangement links TRBV6-1 to TRBJ1-5; D is unresolved. V lost 1 base and J 4 bases, leaving 8 bases between the germline ends. The CDR3 extends over 14 amino acids. Germline lookup yields CDR1 MNHNS and CDR2 SASEGT. In nucleotides, the CDR3 is TGTGCCAGCAGTGAAGTACAGTCTAATCAGCCCCAGCATTTT. Amino acid sequence: CASSEVQSNQPQHF.

The chain links TRBV28 to TRBJ2-3; 8 nucleotides agree with TRBD2. CDR3 length: 13 residues. Per the germline V gene, CDR1 is MDHEN and CDR2 is SYDVKM. Germline trimming cut 6 bases from V and 1 base from J; bases unmatched to any gene: 0. As DNA, the CDR3 is TGTGCCAGCAGGCGGGAGGGCACAGATACGCAGTATTTT. The encoded protein is CASRREGTDTQYF.

CDR3 nucleotide sequence: TGCGCCAGCAGCTTGTTGCAGGGCCCTAATGAAAAACTGTTTTTT. Translated: CASSLLQGPNEKLFF. The chain has TRBV5-1 and TRBJ1-4; D is perhaps TRBD1 (5 bases). V shed 1 base and J shed 3 bases, with 10 bases lying between them. Looked up from germline, CDR1 is SGHRS and CDR2 is YFSETQ. This CDR3 contains 15 residues.

This clone was detected only a few times. The CDR3 is CASSTSGLAGGTDTQYF. CDR3 sequence (DNA): TGTGCCAGTAGTACCTCGGGACTAGCGGGGGGCACAGATACGCAGTATTTT. V gene TRBV19 combines with J gene TRBJ2-3, with 14 bases that match TRBD2. V lost 4 bases to trimming and J lost 1 base; unmatched junction nucleotides: 4. The CDR3 is 17 residues long. In germline, CDR1 is LNHDA, CDR2 SQIVND (reference sequence).

The chain recombines TRBV7-6 with TRBJ2-7; 13 bases are shared with TRBD2. V lost 3 bases, J lost 6 bases, and 5 bases stayed unmatched. CDR3 size: 15 residues. The germline V gene has CDR1 SGHVS and CDR2 FNYEAQ. CDR3 nucleotides: TGTGCCAGCAGCTTTCGGACTAGCGGGAGCTCCGAGCAGTACTTC. Translation: CASSFRTSGSSEQYF.

The chain uses TRBV21-1 and TRBJ1-5; the table's D call, TRBD1, has no DNA check behind it. TRBV21-1 counts as a pseudogene. The CDR3 loop spans 13 amino acids. The CDR3 here is CASSPQGSEPQHF. The DNA of the CDR3 is TGTGCCAGCAGCCCACAGGGGTCGGAGCCCCAGCATTTT.

This clone was observed a handful of times. This chain joins TRBV28 and TRBJ1-1; a possible D gene is TRBD1 (5 bases). Deletions cut 2 bases from V and 10 bases from J, with 11 bases between. CDR1 and CDR2 from the germline V gene are MDHEN and SYDVKM. This CDR3 has 12 amino acids. The CDR3 here is CASSLPGVGAFF. The CDR3 DNA reads TGTGCCAGCAGTTTACCGGGGGTAGGAGCTTTCTTT.